This TCR beta chain was captured by sequencing in a study of T cells after yellow fever vaccination. The TCR cDNA carried a universal primer site and UMIs from 5'RACE template switching. In TCRdb, the 5' RACE reads were re-called with MiXCR into one record per CDR3 protein. The table has tens of thousands of distinct CDR3 sequences, about 7.8% seen once. Many counts were recorded for this clonotype. Its antigen is undetermined. CDR1 is LGHNA, CDR2 YNFKEQ, per germline. V was pared by 1 base and J by 2 bases, with 4 bases of the junction left unmatched. The CDR3 consists of 16 residues. Findings and limits, study-wide: Post-booster repertoires again held most primary-vaccination clones (roughly 95% CD4, about 90% CD8). Researchers noted that a small share of clonotypes showed up in both CD4 and CD8 compartments. Within FACS-sorted repertoires, abundant clonotypes contaminating from the bulk population could be present.

The chain joins TRBV4-2 to TRBJ2-5, with 10 positions matching TRBD2. The input for sequencing was CD8+ T cells sorted from PBMCs, taken 15 days after the yellow fever booster vaccination. This clonotype was sampled from a man aged 25-45 years who received the YFV17D yellow fever vaccine. The CDR3 DNA reads as TGTGCCAGCAGCCAAGGCGGGACTAGCGAGCAAGAGACCCAGTACTTC. As protein: CASSQGGTSEQETQYF.